These 31 T cell receptor beta chains were all obtained from the same sample, sequenced in a study of CD8+ T cells in alopecia areata. Sequencing relied on a cDNA template that was reverse transcribed from extracted RNA. This table comes from immunoSEQ multiplex PCR, and its TCRdb copy is limited to in-frame clones, with some not included. Found here are about 120,000 clones, roughly 50% of them singletons; the top ten hold 10%. The sample comprised NKG2D-low CD8+ T cells sorted from blood. The receptors here all came from a human donor with alopecia areata.

This clone was counted only a few times. The rearrangement links TRBV29-1 to TRBJ2-3, with D possibly TRBD2 on 6 matching bases. The V gene's germline CDR1 is SQVTM and CDR2 ANQGSEA. The CDR3 is 16 amino acids. V was pared by 1 base and J by 3 bases, with 17 bases between. CDR3 sequence reads: CSVEVAAGRRTDTQYF. In nucleotides, the CDR3 is TGCAGCGTTGAAGTAGCGGCAGGGAGGCGAACAGATACGCAGTATTTT.

V and J are TRBV30 and TRBJ2-7, with D perhaps being TRBD1 or TRBD2 (5 bases each). Germline V gene sequence: CDR1 GTSNPN, CDR2 SVGIG (reference sequence). The CDR3 extends over 13 amino acids. The V end was cut by 0 bases, the J end by 2 bases, with 8 bases between. The DNA of the CDR3 is TGTGCCTGGAGTGTTGGGGGTACCTACGAGCAGTACTTC. Amino acids: CAWSVGGTYEQYF.

This clone occurred a few times. This chain joins TRBV29-1 and TRBJ2-7, with D hard to call. Trimming cost V 3 bases and J 6 bases, with 15 bases left between them. This CDR3 comprises 13 residues. Per germline, CDR1 SQVTM and CDR2 ANQGSEA. The CDR3 bases are TGCAGCGTTGATTGGGATACGGGTGGCGAGCAGTACTTC. This translates into CSVDWDTGGEQYF.

This chain connects TRBV27 to TRBJ1-1; no clear D gene. V was cut by 4 bases and J by 9 bases, with 18 bases left in between. The CDR3 is 14 residues long. Germline loops: CDR1 MNHEY, CDR2 SMNVEV (reference sequence). This CDR3 is CASSWAPGGFKAFF. The CDR3, as DNA: TGTGCCAGCAGTTGGGCCCCGGGAGGGTTCAAAGCTTTCTTT.

This clone was seen only a few times. V and J are TRBV30 and TRBJ2-1; D may be TRBD2 (5 bases). CDR3 length equals 13 residues. Per the germline V gene, CDR1 is GTSNPN and CDR2 is SVGIG (reference sequence). Trimming removed 5 bases from V and 5 bases from J, with 13 bases in between. The CDR3 protein is CAWGPLEDNEQFF. The CDR3 region has the DNA TGTGCCTGGGGGCCACTAGAGGACAATGAGCAGTTCTTC.

The chain uses TRBV4-1 and TRBJ1-1; D ambiguous. The CDR3 length is 14 residues. Germline V CDR1 and CDR2: MGHRA, YSYEKL. V lost 0 bases to trimming and J lost 7 bases, with 12 bases between them. The CDR3, as DNA: TGCGCCAGCAGCCAAGATTTAGAAGGGATTGAAGCTTTCTTT. Amino acids: CASSQDLEGIEAFF.

This chain links TRBV29-1 with TRBJ2-1, with TRBD2 matching over 9 bases. Losses at the gene ends were 0 bases for V and 10 bases for J; bases not matched to a gene: 4. The germline V gene encodes CDR1 SQVTM and CDR2 ANQGSEA. The CDR3 runs to 13 residues. CDR3 sequence: CSVEEREGREQFF. The CDR3 DNA sequence: TGCAGCGTTGAAGAGCGGGAGGGCCGCGAGCAGTTCTTC.

CDR3 nucleotides: TGTGCCCGGGGCGGGCTGGACTTTTACAATGAGCAGTTCTTC. Translating gives CARGGLDFYNEQFF. The chain uses TRBV30 and TRBJ2-1, with D perhaps being TRBD1 or TRBD2 (5 bases each). Germline V lookup: CDR1 GTSNPN, CDR2 SVGIG (reference sequence). Trimming left V 8 bases short and J 4 bases short, with 18 bases between. The CDR3 totals 14 residues.

The rearrangement joins TRBV29-1 to TRBJ1-2; D uncertain. This CDR3 is built from 12 residues. Germline CDR1 SQVTM, CDR2 ANQGSEA. V was trimmed by 1 base and J by 4 bases, leaving 7 bases between them. CDR3 sequence: CSVEGQVYGYTF. CDR3 nucleotides: TGCAGCGTTGAAGGTCAGGTCTATGGCTACACCTTC.

V is TRBV25-1 and J is TRBJ2-1; no definite D call. The CDR3 covers 13 residues. The V gene lost 4 bases and the J gene lost 7 bases, with 11 bases spanning the gap. The germline V gene encodes CDR1 MGHDK and CDR2 SYGVNS. The CDR3 spells CASSALRENEQFF. As DNA, the CDR3 is TGTGCCAGCAGTGCCTTAAGGGAAAATGAGCAGTTCTTC.

This clone has more than one count but fewer than ten. V gene TRBV29-1 combines with J gene TRBJ1-2; TRBD1 is a possible D gene (5 bases). The CDR3 has 10 amino acids. Germline assignment: CDR1 SQVTM and CDR2 ANQGSEA. The V end lost 6 bases, the J end lost 8 bases, and 10 bases lay between the germline ends. For the CDR3, the DNA is TGCAGCGTGCCAGGGCAGGGCTACACCTTC. This encodes CSVPGQGYTF.

CDR3 sequence: CATSRDTGGSETQYF. The CDR3, as DNA: TGTGCCACCAGCAGAGATACGGGCGGGAGTGAGACCCAGTACTTC. This chain uses TRBV15 with TRBJ2-5, with 7 positions matching TRBD2. The V and J ends lost 0 bases and 5 bases, in that order; junction bases with no gene match: 6. Per germline, CDR1 LNHNV and CDR2 YYDKDF (reference sequence). The CDR3 has 15 residues.

The CDR3 protein is CASSPRGSRETQYF. The CDR3 region has the DNA TGTGCCAGCAGTCCAAGGGGTAGCCGAGAGACCCAGTACTTC. This chain links TRBV2 with TRBJ2-5; D is perhaps TRBD1 (5 bases). The CDR3 is 14 amino acids. Trimming shortened V by 5 bases and J by 4 bases, and 14 bases separated the two germline ends. Germline loops: CDR1 SNHLY, CDR2 FYNNEI.

This clone was seen only a few times. The chain joins TRBV29-1 to TRBJ2-3; 8 positions agree with TRBD2. Germline V gives CDR1 SQVTM, CDR2 ANQGSEA. The CDR3 is made up of 16 amino acids. Trimming cost V 1 base and J 2 bases; bases outside gene matches: 8. CDR3 sequence reads: CSVEGVLAGYTDTQYF. CDR3 coding DNA: TGCAGCGTTGAAGGGGTCCTAGCGGGTTACACAGATACGCAGTATTTT.

This clone was found a few times. The chain joins TRBV29-1 to TRBJ1-2; no reliable D call. Germline CDR1 and CDR2: SQVTM and ANQGSEA. Trimming took off 4 bases at V and 8 bases at J, with 11 bases between the two ends. This CDR3 is 11 amino acids long. The CDR3 is CSVVDVGGYTF. DNA of the CDR3: TGCAGCGTTGTGGACGTTGGGGGCTACACCTTC.

The J gene is TRBJ1-1, the V gene TRBV11-2; the D is unclear. CDR1 and CDR2 (germline): SGHAT, FQNNGV. This CDR3 spans 12 amino acids. V lost 0 bases and J 1 base, leaving 0 bases between the germline ends. CDR3 region: CASSLENTEAFF. For the CDR3, the DNA is TGTGCCAGCAGCTTAGAGAACACTGAAGCTTTCTTT.

V and J are TRBV2 and TRBJ1-3; D not resolved. Trimming cost V 6 bases and J 4 bases, with 7 bases left between them. Germline V gives CDR1 SNHLY, CDR2 FYNNEI. The CDR3 runs to 12 residues. The CDR3: CASSLGGNTIYF. CDR3 nucleotide sequence: TGTGCCAGCAGCTTGGGGGGAAACACCATATATTTT.

The V call is TRBV11-2, the J call TRBJ2-1; D is possibly TRBD2 (5 bases). The CDR3 spans 12 residues. V lost 7 bases and J lost 7, with 11 bases in between. CDR1 is SGHAT and CDR2 is FQNNGV in the germline V gene. In DNA form, the CDR3 reads TGTGCCAGCACCTTGGGCGGGAATGAGCAGTTCTTC. Protein sequence: CASTLGGNEQFF.

This clone was observed once. In DNA form, the CDR3 reads TGTGCCAGCAGTCTAGAGGGGCCCAATCAGCCCCAGCATTTT. Protein: CASSLEGPNQPQHF. The V call is TRBV27, the J call TRBJ1-5, with D possibly TRBD1 on 5 matching bases. Trimming shortened V by 5 bases and J by 3 bases, and 11 bases separated the two germline ends. The CDR3 sequence is 14 residues long. CDR1 and CDR2 from the germline V gene are MNHEY and SMNVEV (reference sequence).

This chain uses TRBV29-1 with TRBJ1-2, with D possibly matching TRBD1 (5 bases). The CDR3 has 12 residues. With 6 bases removed from V and 4 bases from J, the gap between germline ends came to 12 bases. Per germline, CDR1 SQVTM and CDR2 ANQGSEA. The CDR3 DNA reads TGCAGCGTAGCGGGACTGACCTATGGCTACACCTTC. Protein sequence: CSVAGLTYGYTF.

V and J are TRBV29-1 and TRBJ1-1; D not certain. The CDR3 runs to 11 residues. CDR1 and CDR2 (germline): SQVTM, ANQGSEA. V was trimmed by 6 bases and J by 6 bases, leaving 11 bases between them. In DNA, the CDR3 is TGCAGCGTAGACTTATCGTCTGAAGCTTTCTTT. It translates to CSVDLSSEAFF.

This clone was observed a handful of times. This chain connects TRBV13 to TRBJ1-5, with D possibly TRBD1 on 6 matching bases. The CDR3 sequence is 14 residues long. Deletions cut 5 bases from V and 4 bases from J, with 12 bases between. The germline V gene has CDR1 PRHDT and CDR2 FYEKMQ (reference sequence). The CDR3 sequence is CASSRGQPNQPQHF. The CDR3 DNA reads as TGTGCCAGCAGCCGCGGACAGCCTAATCAGCCCCAGCATTTT.

The chain carries TRBV29-1 and TRBJ1-4; 10 positions agree with TRBD1. This CDR3 comprises 15 residues. Germline-derived CDR1 and CDR2 are SQVTM and ANQGSEA. Trimming at V came to 1 base and at J to 6 bases, leaving 5 bases not matched to a gene. CDR3 sequence: CSVEGSGTGDEKLFF. CDR3 bases: TGCAGCGTTGAAGGAAGTGGGACAGGGGATGAAAAACTGTTTTTT.

The rearrangement uses TRBV4-1 and TRBJ1-6; TRBD1 is a possible D gene (5 bases). Germline CDR1 MGHRA, CDR2 YSYEKL. V gave up 6 bases and J gave up 9 bases, with 18 bases separating them. CDR3 length: 15 residues. The CDR3 spells CASRGEQDLGSPLHF. The CDR3 DNA sequence: TGCGCCAGCAGGGGGGAACAGGATTTAGGTTCACCCCTCCACTTT.

This clone was observed a handful of times. J is TRBJ2-1 and V is TRBV25-1, with 7 bases that match TRBD1. Trimming took 6 bases from V and 12 from J; bases not matched to a gene: 5. The CDR3 extends over 11 amino acids. Germline loops: CDR1 MGHDK, CDR2 SYGVNS. The CDR3 region is CASSPGQRQFF. The DNA of the CDR3 is TGTGCCAGCAGCCCGGGACAGAGGCAGTTCTTC.

The table lists this clone with a few counts. A junction boundary mismatches the germline segment, possibly from a read error. The chain links TRBV2 to TRBJ2-5; D gene unclear. Germline V gene lookup returns CDR1 SNHLY and CDR2 FYNNEI. The CDR3 extends over 13 amino acids. The CDR3 loop is CASRELNQETQYF. CDR3 DNA: TGTGCCAGCCGTGAGCTGAACCAAGAGACCCAGTACTTC.

This sequence joins TRBV9 and TRBJ2-1, with 8 bases that match TRBD2. CDR3 length: 15 residues. Per the germline V gene, CDR1 is SGDLS and CDR2 is YYNGEE. V was clipped by 3 bases and J by 4 bases; unmatched bases: 6. In nucleotides, the CDR3 is TGTGCCAGCAGCGCGGGGGGGACTGAATACAATGAGCAGTTCTTC. Translation: CASSAGGTEYNEQFF.

This clone was seen more than once but under ten times. V is TRBV29-1 and J is TRBJ1-1; D ambiguous. CDR1 SQVTM and CDR2 ANQGSEA come from the germline V gene. V was pared by 7 bases and J by 3 bases, with 15 bases between. This CDR3 spans 13 amino acids. The CDR3 sequence is CSDPTEVDTEAFF. CDR3 bases: TGCAGCGATCCCACCGAAGTTGACACTGAAGCTTTCTTT.

The DNA for the CDR3 is TGTGCCTGGAGTGTGGGGGGATTCTTT. Translated, it gives CAWSVGGFF. The chain employs TRBV30 and TRBJ1-1; a weak D match, TRBD1 (5 bases). Per the germline V gene, CDR1 is GTSNPN and CDR2 is SVGIG (reference sequence). The CDR3 spans 9 residues. V gave up 0 bases and J gave up 14 bases, with 7 bases separating them.

This clone was seen only a few times. The chain joins TRBV23-1 to TRBJ2-7, with TRBD1 matching over 8 bases. TRBV23-1 has ORF status, its function being uncertain. CDR3 length: 16 residues. V gave up 1 base and J gave up 1 base; unmatched junction bases: 6. Here the CDR3 reads CASSQYPDRGSYEQYF. CDR3 DNA: TGCGCCAGCAGTCAATACCCTGACAGGGGTTCCTACGAGCAGTACTTC.

CDR3 sequence (DNA): TGTGCCAGCAGCCCCATTCCCGGGACAGAAGAGACCCAGTACTTC. Its translation: CASSPIPGTEETQYF. The chain employs TRBV7-8 and TRBJ2-5, with 7 bases fitting TRBD1. CDR1 and CDR2 from the germline V gene are SGHVS and FQNEAQ. V was clipped by 5 bases and J by 3 bases; unmatched bases: 9. The CDR3 length is 15 residues. The whole variable domain, filled in from reference TRBV7-8 and TRBJ2-5, reads GAGVSQSPRYKVAKRGQDVALRCDPISGHVSLFWYQQALGQGPEFLTYFQNEAQLDKSGLPSDRFFAERPEGSVSTLKIQRTQQEDSAVYLCASSPIPGTEETQYFGPGTRLLVL.